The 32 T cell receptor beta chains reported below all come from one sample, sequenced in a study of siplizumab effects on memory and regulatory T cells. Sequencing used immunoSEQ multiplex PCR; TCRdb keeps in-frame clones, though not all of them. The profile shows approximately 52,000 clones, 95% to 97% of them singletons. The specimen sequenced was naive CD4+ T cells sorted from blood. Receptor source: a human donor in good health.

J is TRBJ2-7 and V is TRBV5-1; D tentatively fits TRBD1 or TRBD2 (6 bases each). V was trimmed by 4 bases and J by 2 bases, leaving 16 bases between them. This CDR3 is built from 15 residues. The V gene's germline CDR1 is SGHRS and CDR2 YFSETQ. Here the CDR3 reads CASSPEGVGTYEQYF. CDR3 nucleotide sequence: TGCGCCAGCAGCCCGGAGGGGGTTGGGACCTACGAGCAGTACTTC. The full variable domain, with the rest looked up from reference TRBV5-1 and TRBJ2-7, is KAGVTQTPRYLIKTRGQQVTLSCSPISGHRSVSWYQQTPGQGLQFLFEYFSETQRNKGNFPGRFSGRQFSNSRSEMNVSTLELGDSALYLCASSPEGVGTYEQYFGPGTRLTVT.

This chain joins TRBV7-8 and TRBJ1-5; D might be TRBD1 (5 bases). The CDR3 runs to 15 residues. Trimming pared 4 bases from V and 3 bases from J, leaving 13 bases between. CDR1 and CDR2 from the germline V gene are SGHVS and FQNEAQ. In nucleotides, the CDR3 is TGTGCCAGCAGCTCATCGGGGGTTGACAATCAGCCCCAGCATTTT. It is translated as CASSSSGVDNQPQHF.

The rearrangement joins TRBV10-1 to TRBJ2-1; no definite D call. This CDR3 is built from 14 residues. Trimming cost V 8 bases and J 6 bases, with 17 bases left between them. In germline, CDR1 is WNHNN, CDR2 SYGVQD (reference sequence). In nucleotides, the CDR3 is TGCGCCAGCGCCGGAGACTCCTTAGGCAATGAGCAGTTCTTC. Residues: CASAGDSLGNEQFF.

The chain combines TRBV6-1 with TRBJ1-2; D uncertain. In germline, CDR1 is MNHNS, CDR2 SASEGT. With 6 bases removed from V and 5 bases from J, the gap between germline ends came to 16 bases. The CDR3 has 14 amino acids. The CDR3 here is CASSNQWGGYGYTF. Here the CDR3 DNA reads TGTGCCAGCAGCAATCAGTGGGGTGGGTATGGCTACACCTTC.

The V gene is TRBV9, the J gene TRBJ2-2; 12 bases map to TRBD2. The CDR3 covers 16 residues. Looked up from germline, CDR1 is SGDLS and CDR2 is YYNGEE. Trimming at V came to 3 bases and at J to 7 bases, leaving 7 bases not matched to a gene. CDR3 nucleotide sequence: TGTGCCAGCAGCGCGCTAGCGGGAGGGCCAGGCGGGGAGCTGTTTTTT. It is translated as CASSALAGGPGGELFF.

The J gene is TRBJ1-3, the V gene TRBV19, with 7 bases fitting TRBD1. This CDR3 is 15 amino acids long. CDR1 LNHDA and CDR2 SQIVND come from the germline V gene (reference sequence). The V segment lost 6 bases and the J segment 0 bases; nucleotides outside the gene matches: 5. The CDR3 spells CASRTGYSSGNTIYF. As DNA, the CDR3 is TGTGCCAGTAGGACAGGGTACAGCTCTGGAAACACCATATATTTT.

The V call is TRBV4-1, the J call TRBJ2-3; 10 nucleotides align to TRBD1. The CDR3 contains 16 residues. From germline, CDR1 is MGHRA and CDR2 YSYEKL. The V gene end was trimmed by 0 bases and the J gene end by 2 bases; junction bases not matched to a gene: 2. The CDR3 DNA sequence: TGCGCCAGCAGCCAAGACGGGACAGGGGTCACAGATACGCAGTATTTT. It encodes CASSQDGTGVTDTQYF.

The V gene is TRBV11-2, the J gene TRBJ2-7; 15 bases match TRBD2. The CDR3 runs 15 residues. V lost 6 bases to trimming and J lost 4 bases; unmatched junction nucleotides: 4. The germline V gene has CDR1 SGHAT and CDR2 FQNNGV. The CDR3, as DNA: TGTGCCAGCAGACCCGGACTAGCGGGAGGGTACGAGCAGTACTTC. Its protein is CASRPGLAGGYEQYF.

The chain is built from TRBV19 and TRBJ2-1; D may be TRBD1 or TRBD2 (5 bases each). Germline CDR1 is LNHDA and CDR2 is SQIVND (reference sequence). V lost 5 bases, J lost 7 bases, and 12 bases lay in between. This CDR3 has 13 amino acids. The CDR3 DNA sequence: TGTGCCAGTAGTCCGGGACGTCGGAATGAGCAGTTCTTC. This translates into CASSPGRRNEQFF.

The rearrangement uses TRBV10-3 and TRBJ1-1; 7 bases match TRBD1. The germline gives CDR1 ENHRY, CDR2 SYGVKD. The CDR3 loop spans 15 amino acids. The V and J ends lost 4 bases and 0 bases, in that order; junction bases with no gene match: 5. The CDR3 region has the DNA TGTGCCATCAGTGTGGCAGGGGGGATGAACACTGAAGCTTTCTTT. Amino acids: CAISVAGGMNTEAFF.

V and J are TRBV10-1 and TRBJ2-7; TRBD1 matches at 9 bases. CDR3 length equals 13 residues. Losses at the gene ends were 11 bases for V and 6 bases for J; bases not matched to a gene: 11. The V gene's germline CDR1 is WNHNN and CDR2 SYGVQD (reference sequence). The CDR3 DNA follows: TGCGCCGGATCAACCGGGACAGGGTGCGAGCAGTACTTC. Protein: CAGSTGTGCEQYF.

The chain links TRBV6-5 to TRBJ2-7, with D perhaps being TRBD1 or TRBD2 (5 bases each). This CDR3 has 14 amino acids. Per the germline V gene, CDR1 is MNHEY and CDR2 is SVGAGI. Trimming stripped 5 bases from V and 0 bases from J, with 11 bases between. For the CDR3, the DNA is TGTGCCAGCAGTCGGGACGCAAGCTCCTACGAGCAGTACTTC. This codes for CASSRDASSYEQYF.

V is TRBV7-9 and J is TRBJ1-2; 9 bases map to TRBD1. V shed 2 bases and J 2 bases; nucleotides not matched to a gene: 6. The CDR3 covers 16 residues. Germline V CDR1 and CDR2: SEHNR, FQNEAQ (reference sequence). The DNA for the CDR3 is TGTGCCAGCAGCTTAAGTTGGGACAGGGTCAACTATGGCTACACCTTC. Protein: CASSLSWDRVNYGYTF.

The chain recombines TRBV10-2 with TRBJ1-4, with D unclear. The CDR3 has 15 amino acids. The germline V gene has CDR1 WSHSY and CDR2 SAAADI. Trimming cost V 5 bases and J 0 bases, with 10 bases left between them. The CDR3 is CASSRRAATNEKLFF. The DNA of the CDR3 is TGCGCCAGCAGTCGCCGGGCAGCAACTAATGAAAAACTGTTTTTT.

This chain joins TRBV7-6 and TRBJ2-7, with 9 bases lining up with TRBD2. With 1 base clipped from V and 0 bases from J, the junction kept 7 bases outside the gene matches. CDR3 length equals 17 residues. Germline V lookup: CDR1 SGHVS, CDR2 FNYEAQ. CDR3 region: CASSLGGVAGDSYEQYF. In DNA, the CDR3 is TGTGCCAGCAGCTTAGGAGGGGTAGCGGGGGACTCCTACGAGCAGTACTTC.

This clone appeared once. CDR3: CASSDYRGPYYGYTF. The CDR3, as DNA: TGTGCCAGCAGTGATTACAGGGGGCCGTACTATGGCTACACCTTC. The chain employs TRBV6-1 and TRBJ1-2, with 9 bases that match TRBD1. The V segment lost 3 bases and the J segment 3 bases; nucleotides outside the gene matches: 5. The CDR3 runs to 15 residues. Germline V CDR1 and CDR2: MNHNS, SASEGT.

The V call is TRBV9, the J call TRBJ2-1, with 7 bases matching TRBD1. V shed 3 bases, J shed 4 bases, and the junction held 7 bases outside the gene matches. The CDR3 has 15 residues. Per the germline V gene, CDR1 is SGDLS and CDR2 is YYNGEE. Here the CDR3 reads CASSAPGTDYNEQFF. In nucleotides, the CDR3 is TGTGCCAGCAGCGCCCCCGGGACAGATTACAATGAGCAGTTCTTC.

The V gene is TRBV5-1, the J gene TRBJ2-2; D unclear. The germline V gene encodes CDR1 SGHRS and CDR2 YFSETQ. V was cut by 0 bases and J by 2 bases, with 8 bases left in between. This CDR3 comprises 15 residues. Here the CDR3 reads CASSLGQTNTGELFF. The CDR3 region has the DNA TGCGCCAGCAGCTTGGGACAAACTAACACCGGGGAGCTGTTTTTT.

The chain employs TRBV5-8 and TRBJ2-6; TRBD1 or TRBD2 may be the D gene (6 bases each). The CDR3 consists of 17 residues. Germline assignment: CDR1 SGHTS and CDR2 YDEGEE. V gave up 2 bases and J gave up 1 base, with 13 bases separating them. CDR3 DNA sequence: TGTGCCAGCAGCTTAGTAGGAGGGGGGTCTGGGGCCAACGTCCTGACTTTC. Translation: CASSLVGGGSGANVLTF.

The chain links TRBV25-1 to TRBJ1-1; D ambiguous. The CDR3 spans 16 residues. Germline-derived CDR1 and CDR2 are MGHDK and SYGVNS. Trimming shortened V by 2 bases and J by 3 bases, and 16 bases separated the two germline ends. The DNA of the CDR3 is TGTGCCAGCAGTGAAGAAGGCAGGCCACGGGACACTGAAGCTTTCTTT. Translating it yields CASSEEGRPRDTEAFF.

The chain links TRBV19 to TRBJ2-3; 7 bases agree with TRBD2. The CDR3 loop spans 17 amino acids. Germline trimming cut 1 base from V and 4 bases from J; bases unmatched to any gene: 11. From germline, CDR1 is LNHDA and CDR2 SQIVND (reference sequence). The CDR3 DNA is TGTGCCAGTAGTATAGTGACGGGAGGAGGAGGGTCAGATACGCAGTATTTT. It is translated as CASSIVTGGGGSDTQYF.

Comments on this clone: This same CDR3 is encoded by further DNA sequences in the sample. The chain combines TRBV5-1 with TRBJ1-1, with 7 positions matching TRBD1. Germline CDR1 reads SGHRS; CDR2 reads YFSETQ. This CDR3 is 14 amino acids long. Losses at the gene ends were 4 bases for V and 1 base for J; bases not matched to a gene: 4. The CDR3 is CASSLRTGNTEAFF. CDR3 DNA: TGCGCCAGCAGCCTGAGGACAGGGAACACTGAAGCTTTCTTT. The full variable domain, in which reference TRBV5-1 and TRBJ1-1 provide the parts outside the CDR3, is KAGVTQTPRYLIKTRGQQVTLSCSPISGHRSVSWYQQTPGQGLQFLFEYFSETQRNKGNFPGRFSGRQFSNSRSEMNVSTLELGDSALYLCASSLRTGNTEAFFGQGTRLTVV.

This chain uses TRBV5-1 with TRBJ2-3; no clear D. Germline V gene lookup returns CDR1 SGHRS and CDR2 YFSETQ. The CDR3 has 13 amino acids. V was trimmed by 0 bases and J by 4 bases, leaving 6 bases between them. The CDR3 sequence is CASSLEAPDTQYF. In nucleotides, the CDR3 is TGCGCCAGCAGCTTGGAGGCCCCAGATACGCAGTATTTT. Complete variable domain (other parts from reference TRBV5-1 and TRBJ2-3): KAGVTQTPRYLIKTRGQQVTLSCSPISGHRSVSWYQQTPGQGLQFLFEYFSETQRNKGNFPGRFSGRQFSNSRSEMNVSTLELGDSALYLCASSLEAPDTQYFGPGTRLTVL.

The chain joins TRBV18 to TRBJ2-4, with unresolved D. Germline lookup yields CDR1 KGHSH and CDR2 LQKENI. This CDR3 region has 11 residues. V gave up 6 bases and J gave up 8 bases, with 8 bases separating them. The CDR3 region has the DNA TGTGCCAGCTCCTCCAAGGACATTCAGTACTTC. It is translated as CASSSKDIQYF. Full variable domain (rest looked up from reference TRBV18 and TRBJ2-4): NAGVMQNPRHLVRRRGQEARLRCSPMKGHSHVYWYRQLPEEGLKFMVYLQKENIIDESGMPKERFSAEFPKEGPSILRIQQVVRGDSAAYFCASSSKDIQYFGAGTRLSVL.

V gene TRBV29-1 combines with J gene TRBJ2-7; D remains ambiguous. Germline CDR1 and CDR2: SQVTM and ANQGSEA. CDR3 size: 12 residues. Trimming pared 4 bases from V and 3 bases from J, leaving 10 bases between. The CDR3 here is CSVVIPGYEQYF. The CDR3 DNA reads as TGCAGCGTTGTAATACCCGGCTACGAGCAGTACTTC.

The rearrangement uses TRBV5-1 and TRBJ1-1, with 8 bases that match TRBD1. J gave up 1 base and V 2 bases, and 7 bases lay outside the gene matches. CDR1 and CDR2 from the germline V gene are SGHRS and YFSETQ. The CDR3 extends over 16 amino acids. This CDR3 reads CASSLKEGTGNTEAFF. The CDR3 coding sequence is TGCGCCAGCAGCTTAAAAGAGGGGACAGGGAACACTGAAGCTTTCTTT.

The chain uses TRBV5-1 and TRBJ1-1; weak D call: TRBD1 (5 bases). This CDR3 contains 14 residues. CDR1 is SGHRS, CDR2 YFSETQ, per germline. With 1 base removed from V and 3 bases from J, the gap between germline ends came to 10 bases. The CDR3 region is CASSLRRGHTEAFF. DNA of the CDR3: TGCGCCAGCAGCTTGCGGAGGGGCCACACTGAAGCTTTCTTT. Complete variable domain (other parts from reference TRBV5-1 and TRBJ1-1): KAGVTQTPRYLIKTRGQQVTLSCSPISGHRSVSWYQQTPGQGLQFLFEYFSETQRNKGNFPGRFSGRQFSNSRSEMNVSTLELGDSALYLCASSLRRGHTEAFFGQGTRLTVV.

The CDR3: CAWSVLGGRETQYF. The CDR3 DNA reads as TGTGCCTGGAGTGTACTTGGGGGTAGGGAGACCCAGTACTTC. The chain is built from TRBV30 and TRBJ2-5; D may be TRBD1 or TRBD2 (5 bases each). The V and J ends lost 0 bases and 5 bases respectively, with 13 bases between them. The CDR3 runs 14 residues. CDR1 is GTSNPN, CDR2 SVGIG, per germline (reference sequence).

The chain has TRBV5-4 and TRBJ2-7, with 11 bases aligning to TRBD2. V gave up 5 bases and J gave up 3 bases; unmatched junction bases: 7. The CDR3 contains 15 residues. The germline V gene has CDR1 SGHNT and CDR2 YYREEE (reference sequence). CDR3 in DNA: TGTGCCAGCAGTTTTCCCGGGACTAGCGGCTACGAGCAGTACTTC. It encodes CASSFPGTSGYEQYF.

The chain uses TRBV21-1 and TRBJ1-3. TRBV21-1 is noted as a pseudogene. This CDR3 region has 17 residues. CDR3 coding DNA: TGTGCCAGCAGCAAAGATAGAGGGCTGTGGAACGGAAACACCATATATTTT. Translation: CASSKDRGLWNGNTIYF.

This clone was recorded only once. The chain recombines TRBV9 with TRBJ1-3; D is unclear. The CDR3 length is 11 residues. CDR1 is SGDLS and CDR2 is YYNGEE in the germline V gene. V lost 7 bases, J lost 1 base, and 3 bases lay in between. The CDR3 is CASRSGNTIYF. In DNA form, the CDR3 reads TGTGCCAGCCGGTCTGGAAACACCATATATTTT.

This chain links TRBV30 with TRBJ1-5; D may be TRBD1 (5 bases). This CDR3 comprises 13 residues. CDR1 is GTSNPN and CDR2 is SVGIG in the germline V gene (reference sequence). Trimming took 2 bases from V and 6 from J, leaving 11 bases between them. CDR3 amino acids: CAWSLGAGQPQHF. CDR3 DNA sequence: TGTGCCTGGAGTCTTGGGGCAGGTCAGCCCCAGCATTTT.